This entry describes one T cell receptor beta chain. The RNA input was roughly 0.45 to 1 ug, and it was reverse transcribed with random hexamers. Across 54 Vbeta and 13 Jbeta, immunoSEQ multiplex PCR amplified TCR beta CDR3. TCRdb reprocessed the immunoSEQ multiplex PCR reads with MiXCR, giving one entry per CDR3 protein. The sample has under 200,000 distinct CDR3 sequences, almost 96% seen once. Per the germline V gene, CDR1 is SQVTM and CDR2 is ANQGSEA. V was trimmed by 4 bases and J by 1 base, leaving 13 bases between them. CDR3 length: 14 residues. This sample was included in a study of CD8 T cells in Susac syndrome. Patients with Susac syndrome met diagnostic criteria defined recently for definite or probable disease.

The sequencing sample was made of CD4+ T cells from PBMCs. The V gene is TRBV29-1, the J gene TRBJ1-2; the D is unclear. The TCR originated in a human donor with Susac syndrome. The CDR3 is CSVAPGGSNYGYTF. CDR3 nucleotides: TGCAGCGTTGCCCCGGGAGGAAGTAACTATGGCTACACCTTC. The whole variable domain, filled in from reference TRBV29-1 and TRBJ1-2, reads SAVISQKPSRDICQRGTSLTIQCQVDSQVTMMFWYRQQPGQSLTLIATANQGSEATYESGFVIDKFPISRPNLTFSTLTVSNMSPEDSSIYLCSVAPGGSNYGYTFGSGTRLTVV.